This passage covers 9 T cell receptor beta chains from one sample sequenced in a study of blood T cell repertoires in COVID-19. The table came from immunoSEQ multiplex PCR; TCRdb's copy has only in-frame clones and leaves some out. The top ten clones hold about 15% of a sample with 65,000 or so clones, 80% to 90% of them seen once. The specimen was peripheral blood. These receptors all come from a man at least 80 years old with acute or convalescent COVID-19.

The CDR3 region is CASSPAPGGVAEAFF. The CDR3 coding sequence is TGTGCCAGCAGCCCGGCCCCAGGGGGCGTCGCTGAAGCTTTCTTT. This chain connects TRBV5-6 to TRBJ1-1; 8 nucleotides match TRBD1. Unmatched junction bases numbered 11, after V lost 4 bases and J lost 6 bases. The CDR3 totals 15 residues. Germline CDR1 SGHDT, CDR2 YYEEEE.

The chain combines TRBV20-1 with TRBJ1-6; D unresolved. CDR1 and CDR2 from the germline V gene are DFQATT and SNEGSKA (reference sequence). The CDR3 has 17 residues. Trimming pared 3 bases from V and 3 bases from J, leaving 18 bases between. DNA for the CDR3: TGCAGTGCTAGTCGCGGCCCAACGGTGTACTATAATTCACCCCTCCACTTT. Translating gives CSASRGPTVYYNSPLHF.

The CDR3 DNA follows: TGTGCTAGCGCTCATCGATCGGGCGGGAAAGAGACCCAGTACTTC. Translated, it gives CASAHRSGGKETQYF. J is TRBJ2-5 and V is TRBV7-7; perhaps TRBD2 as D (6 bases). The CDR3 has 15 residues. Germline V gene lookup returns CDR1 SSHAT and CDR2 FNYEAQ (reference sequence).

The rearrangement links TRBV10-3 to TRBJ1-1; D gene unclear. Trimming pared 0 bases from V and 0 bases from J, leaving 11 bases between. This CDR3 contains 16 residues. The germline CDR1 and CDR2 sequences are ENHRY and SYGVKD. This CDR3 reads CAISESQARMNTEAFF. DNA of the CDR3: TGTGCCATCAGTGAGTCCCAAGCGCGGATGAACACTGAAGCTTTCTTT.

The V gene is TRBV29-1, the J gene TRBJ1-4; D unclear. The CDR3 extends over 12 amino acids. Per the germline V gene, CDR1 is SQVTM and CDR2 is ANQGSEA. V lost 5 bases, J lost 9 bases, and 13 bases lay in between. The CDR3 sequence: CSVIGRGKKLFF. The CDR3 DNA reads TGCAGCGTTATAGGCCGAGGAAAAAAACTGTTTTTT.

The CDR3 is CASSANRGYTDTQYF. CDR3 nucleotide sequence: TGTGCCAGCAGCGCCAACAGGGGTTACACAGATACGCAGTATTTT. This sequence joins TRBV7-6 and TRBJ2-3; the match to TRBD1 covers 7 bases. The CDR3 consists of 15 residues. Germline V CDR1 and CDR2: SGHVS, FNYEAQ. J lost 2 bases, V lost 5 bases, and 7 bases had no gene match.

This clone has only a few counts. V and J are TRBV6-5 and TRBJ2-7; the D gene is possibly TRBD1 (5 bases). There are 13 residues in the CDR3. Germline loops: CDR1 MNHEY, CDR2 SVGAGI. Between the trimmed V and J ends, which lost 8 bases and 1 base, there was a span of 12 bases. The CDR3 nucleotides are TGTGCCAGCCTGGTGACAGCTTCCTACGAGCAGTACTTC. Protein: CASLVTASYEQYF.

The rearrangement joins TRBV6-5 to TRBJ2-1, with 12 nucleotides matching TRBD1. The V and J ends lost 6 bases and 9 bases, in that order; junction bases with no gene match: 6. The CDR3 has 14 residues. Germline V CDR1 and CDR2: MNHEY, SVGAGI. The CDR3 DNA is TGTGCCAGCAGACGGGGACAGGGGGCGGGTGAGCAGTTCTTC. Protein product: CASRRGQGAGEQFF.

Remarks on this clone: Mismatch with germline at one junction end may stem from a read error. The rearrangement links TRBV10-3 to TRBJ1-2; D is uncertain. The CDR3 loop spans 13 amino acids. Germline V gene data show CDR1 as ENHRY and CDR2 as SYGVKD. The CDR3 loop reads CAVSESRIFGYTF. CDR3 DNA sequence: TGTGCCGTCAGTGAGTCGCGCATATTTGGCTACACCTTC.